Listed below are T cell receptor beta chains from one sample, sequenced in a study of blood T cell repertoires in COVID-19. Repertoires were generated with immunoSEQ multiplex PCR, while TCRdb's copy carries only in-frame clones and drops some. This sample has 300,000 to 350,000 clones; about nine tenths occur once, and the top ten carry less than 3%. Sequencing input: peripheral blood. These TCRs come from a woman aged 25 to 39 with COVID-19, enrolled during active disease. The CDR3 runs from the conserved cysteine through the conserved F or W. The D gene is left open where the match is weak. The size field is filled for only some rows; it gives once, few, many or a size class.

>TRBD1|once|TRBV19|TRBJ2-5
CASSIGTVQETQYF
TGTGCCAGTAGTATTGGGACAGTCCAAGAGACCCAGTACTTC
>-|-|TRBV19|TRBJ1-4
CASSSRGRVKETNEKLFF
TGTGCCAGTAGTAGTCGCGGCAGGGTAAAGGAAACTAATGAAAAACTGTTTTTT
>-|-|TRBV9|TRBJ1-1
CASSVDWGDTEAFF
TGTGCCAGCAGCGTAGATTGGGGGGACACTGAAGCTTTCTTT
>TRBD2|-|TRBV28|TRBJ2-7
CASSPLAGGPGEQYF
TGTGCCAGCAGTCCTTTAGCGGGAGGGCCGGGGGAGCAGTACTTC
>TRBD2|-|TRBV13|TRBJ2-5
CASSLVGLAGVNETQYF
TGTGCCAGCAGCTTAGTAGGACTAGCGGGAGTGAATGAGACCCAGTACTTC
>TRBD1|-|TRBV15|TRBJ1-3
CATSSDRSSSGNTIYF
TGTGCCACCAGCTCGGACAGGTCGAGCTCTGGAAACACCATATATTTT
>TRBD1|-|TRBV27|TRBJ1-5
CASSPGQGNQPQHF
TGTGCCAGCAGTCCCGGACAGGGCAATCAGCCCCAGCATTTT
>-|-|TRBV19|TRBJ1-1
CASSTGHGLNTEAFF
TGTGCCAGTAGTACCGGACACGGTTTGAACACTGAAGCTTTCTTT
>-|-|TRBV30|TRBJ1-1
CAWATYTEAFF
TGTGCCTGGGCAACTTACACTGAAGCTTTCTTT
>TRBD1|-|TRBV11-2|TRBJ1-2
CASSFPGTGGLGGYTF
TGTGCCAGCAGCTTCCCCGGGACAGGGGGGTTGGGTGGCTACACCTTC
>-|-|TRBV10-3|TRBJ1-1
CAISEQVTRNTEAFF
TGTGCCATCAGTGAGCAGGTGACAAGGAACACTGAAGCTTTCTTT
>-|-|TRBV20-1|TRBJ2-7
CSARGSYEQYF
TGCAGTGCTCGGGGCTCCTACGAGCAGTACTTC
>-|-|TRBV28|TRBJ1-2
CASSSSGAHYTF
TGTGCCAGCAGCTCTTCAGGCGCCCACTACACCTTC
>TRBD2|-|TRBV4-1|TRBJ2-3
CASSRGTSGSTDTQYF
TGCGCCAGCAGCCGCGGGACTAGCGGATCCACAGATACGCAGTATTTT
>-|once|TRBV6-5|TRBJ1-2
CASSRGTFRNYGYTF
TGTGCCAGCAGCCGGGGGACTTTCCGGAACTATGGCTACACCTTC
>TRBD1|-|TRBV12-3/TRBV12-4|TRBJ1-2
CASSRTGLYTF
TGTGCCAGCAGCCGGACAGGGCTCTACACCTTC
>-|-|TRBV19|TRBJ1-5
CASSFSQGSSQPQHF
TGTGCCAGTAGTTTTTCCCAGGGTTCCAGTCAGCCCCAGCATTTT
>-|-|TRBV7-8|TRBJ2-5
CASSLQSNREETQYF
TGTGCCAGCAGCTTACAATCGAACCGAGAAGAGACCCAGTACTTC
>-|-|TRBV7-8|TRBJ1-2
CASSLKWWDTDPGKGYGYTF
TGTGCCAGCAGCTTAAAATGGTGGGACACCGATCCCGGGAAGGGCTATGGCTACACCTTC
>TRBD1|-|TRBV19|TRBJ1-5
CASSTLLGQPNQPQHF
TGTGCCAGTAGTACCCTCTTGGGACAGCCCAATCAGCCCCAGCATTTT
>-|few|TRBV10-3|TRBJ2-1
CAITRESDNEQFF
TGTGCCATCACCCGGGAGTCGGACAATGAGCAGTTCTTC
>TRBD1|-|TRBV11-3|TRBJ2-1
CASSSAGTGVTSYNEQFF
TGTGCCAGCAGCTCCGCCGGGACAGGGGTGACCTCCTACAATGAGCAGTTCTTC
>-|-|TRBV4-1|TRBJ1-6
CASSQEGGSPLHF
TGCGCCAGCAGCCAAGAAGGGGGATCACCCCTCCACTTT
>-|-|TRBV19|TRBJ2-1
CASRSYNEQFF
TGTGCCAGCCGGTCTTACAATGAGCAGTTCTTC
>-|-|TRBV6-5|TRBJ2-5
CASSYSDQGRETQYF
TGTGCCAGCAGTTACTCGGACCAGGGGAGAGAGACCCAGTACTTC
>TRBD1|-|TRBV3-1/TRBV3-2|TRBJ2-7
CASSRGDRSYEQYF
TGTGCCAGCAGCCGGGGGGACAGGTCCTACGAGCAGTACTTC
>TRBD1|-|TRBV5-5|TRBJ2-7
CASSAGQGVTYEQYF
TGTGCCAGCAGCGCGGGACAGGGGGTTACCTACGAGCAGTACTTC
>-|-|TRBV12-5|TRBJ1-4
CASGLPRAEGGIGEKLFF
TGTGCTAGTGGTTTGCCCCGCGCCGAAGGGGGAATTGGTGAAAAACTGTTTTTT
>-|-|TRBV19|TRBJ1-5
CATTWGGYSNQPQHF
TGTGCCACTACCTGGGGCGGATATAGCAATCAGCCCCAGCATTTT
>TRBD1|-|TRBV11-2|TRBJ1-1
CASSLTGGTEAFF
TGTGCCAGCAGCTTGACAGGGGGCACTGAAGCTTTCTTT
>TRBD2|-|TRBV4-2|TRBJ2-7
CASSQTSTSGPYEQYF
TGTGCCAGCAGCCAAACGAGTACTAGCGGACCCTACGAGCAGTACTTC
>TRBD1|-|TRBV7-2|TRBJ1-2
CASSLQGISYGYTF
TGTGCCAGCAGCCTACAGGGGATCAGCTATGGCTACACCTTC
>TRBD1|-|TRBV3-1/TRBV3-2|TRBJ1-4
CASSQTGQGAEKEKLFF
TGTGCCAGCAGCCAAACGGGACAGGGGGCTGAAAAAGAAAAACTGTTTTTT
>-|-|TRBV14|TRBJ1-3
CASSQERSGVGNTIYF
TGTGCCAGCAGCCAAGAAAGGTCAGGGGTCGGAAACACCATATATTTT
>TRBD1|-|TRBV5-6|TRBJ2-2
CASSTGQGLITGELFF
TGTGCCAGCAGCACGGGACAGGGGCTAATCACCGGGGAGCTGTTTTTT
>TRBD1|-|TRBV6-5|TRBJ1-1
CASKKTGRTEAFF
TGTGCCAGCAAAAAGACAGGGAGGACTGAAGCTTTCTTT
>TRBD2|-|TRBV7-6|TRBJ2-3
CASSLAGGGQGLPHTQYF
TGTGCCAGCAGCTTAGCCGGGGGGGGACAAGGATTACCCCATACGCAGTATTTT
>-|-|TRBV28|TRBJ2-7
CASSSTVSAGPFYEQYF
TGTGCCAGCAGTTCCACGGTCTCTGCGGGACCCTTCTACGAGCAGTACTTC
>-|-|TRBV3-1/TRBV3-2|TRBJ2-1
CASSQILGSTYNEQFF
TGTGCCAGCAGCCAAATATTAGGGAGTACCTACAATGAGCAGTTCTTC
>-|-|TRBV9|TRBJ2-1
CASSEKRMSSYNEQFF
TGTGCCAGCAGTGAAAAGCGGATGAGCTCCTACAATGAGCAGTTCTTC
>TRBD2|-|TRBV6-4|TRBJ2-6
CASSQQGLAGRLGANVLTF
TGTGCCAGCAGTCAACAGGGACTAGCGGGCCGTCTAGGGGCCAACGTCCTGACTTTC
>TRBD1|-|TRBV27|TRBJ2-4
CASSSRGTGWPLGIQYF
TGTGCCAGCAGTTCCCGAGGGACAGGGTGGCCCCTAGGCATTCAGTACTTC
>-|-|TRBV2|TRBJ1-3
CASSERVAGGNTIYF
TGTGCCAGCAGTGAAAGGGTAGCGGGAGGAAACACCATATATTTT
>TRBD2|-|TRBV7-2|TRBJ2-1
CASSLVAGGLPSSYNEQFF
TGTGCCAGCAGCTTAGTGGCGGGAGGGCTCCCTAGCTCCTACAATGAGCAGTTCTTC
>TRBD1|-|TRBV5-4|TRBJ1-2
CASSSRQGNYGYTF
TGTGCCAGCAGCTCTAGACAGGGAAACTATGGCTACACCTTC
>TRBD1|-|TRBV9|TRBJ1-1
CASSATGTGSAFF
TGTGCCAGCAGCGCGACCGGGACAGGGTCAGCTTTCTTT
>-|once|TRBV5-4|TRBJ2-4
CASSPAGGGVAKNIQYF
TGTGCCAGCAGCCCCGCGGGCGGGGGCGTTGCCAAAAACATTCAGTACTTC